One sample yielded the 8 T cell receptor beta chains listed below, sequenced in a study of PD-1 blockade in classical Hodgkin lymphoma. The time point denotes: newly diagnosed, previously untreated cHL patient sample. The assay was immunoSEQ multiplex PCR, and TCRdb's table has in-frame clones only and misses some. The data contain approximately 31,000 clones, 94% of them singletons. Sequencing was done on a sample of peripheral blood mononuclear cells (PBMCs). The receptors come from a human donor with classical Hodgkin lymphoma.

The CDR3 bases are TGTGCCAGTAGTAATTCCGGGGCAGTTGGCTACACCTTC. As protein: CASSNSGAVGYTF. The genes are TRBV19 and TRBJ1-2; tentatively, D is TRBD1 (5 bases). CDR3 length equals 13 residues. V dropped 4 bases and J dropped 7 bases, with 13 bases sitting between them. Per the germline V gene, CDR1 is LNHDA and CDR2 is SQIVND (reference sequence).

This chain links TRBV7-6 with TRBJ2-7; D ambiguous. Germline V lookup: CDR1 SGHVS, CDR2 FNYEAQ. Trimming pared 1 base from V and 7 bases from J, leaving 11 bases between. The CDR3 spans 13 residues. The CDR3 nucleotides are TGTGCCAGCAGCTTAGACCTAGGGAATGAGCAGTACTTC. The encoded protein is CASSLDLGNEQYF.

The genes are TRBV7-8 and TRBJ2-7; TRBD2 agrees at 12 bases. Germline V gene sequence: CDR1 SGHVS, CDR2 FQNEAQ. The CDR3 sequence is 15 residues long. J gave up 2 bases and V 5 bases, and 4 bases lay outside the gene matches. CDR3 loop: CASSRTSGATYEQYF. The CDR3 DNA reads TGTGCCAGCAGCCGGACTAGCGGGGCTACCTACGAGCAGTACTTC.

This clone was found once. V usage is TRBV19 and J usage is TRBJ1-5, with no clear D. CDR3 length: 18 amino acids. Per the germline V gene, CDR1 is LNHDA and CDR2 is SQIVND (reference sequence). V was clipped by 4 bases and J by 0 bases, with 19 bases between them. In DNA, the CDR3 is TGTGCCAGTAGTACCTCGACCTACGAACGCTATAGCAATCAGCCCCAGCATTTT. It specifies CASSTSTYERYSNQPQHF.

This chain joins TRBV28 and TRBJ2-7; no firm D call. Germline CDR1 and CDR2: MDHEN and SYDVKM. The V gene lost 5 bases and the J gene lost 6 bases, with 17 bases spanning the gap. This CDR3 has 14 residues. The chain's CDR3 is CASSPPFGLREQYF. The CDR3 bases are TGTGCCAGCAGTCCGCCTTTCGGGTTGCGCGAGCAGTACTTC.

This chain's CDR3 is CASSTHRGFIQYF. The CDR3 DNA sequence: TGTGCCAGCAGTACACACAGGGGGTTCATTCAGTACTTC. The chain recombines TRBV27 with TRBJ2-4, with TRBD1 matching over 8 bases. The CDR3 has 13 residues. V lost 5 bases and J lost 9; bases outside the gene matches: 6. Germline CDR1 MNHEY, CDR2 SMNVEV (reference sequence).

The rearrangement links TRBV11-2 to TRBJ2-1; 8 bases agree with TRBD2. V was pared by 1 base and J by 7 bases, with 12 bases of the junction left unmatched. Germline CDR1 SGHAT, CDR2 FQNNGV. CDR3 length equals 17 residues. CDR3 DNA: TGTGCCAGCAGCTTAGTGGAGATCGGGGGGGCTTGGAATGAGCAGTTCTTC. Its protein is CASSLVEIGGAWNEQFF.

The chain joins TRBV12-5 to TRBJ2-3, with D maybe TRBD1 (6 bases). Trimming took 5 bases from V and 0 from J, leaving 27 bases between them. Germline V gene data show CDR1 as LGHNT and CDR2 as FRNRAP. The CDR3 totals 20 residues. The CDR3 sequence: CASGTTGKSYSTTSTDTQYF. In DNA, the CDR3 is TGTGCTAGTGGTACCACAGGGAAGTCATATTCCACAACTAGCACAGATACGCAGTATTTT.